This T cell receptor beta chain was identified during a study of cytomegalovirus exposure and HLA in healthy donors (dated by TCRdb to about 2017). At the level of the whole study: According to an earlier analysis of a few hundred of the donors, about 170 million T cells yielded 117 million unique TCR beta sequences and about 300 Gb of sequence data. An early release covering 550 to 700 HLA-typed donors comprised approximately 300 gigabases of sequencing data and around 80 million unique TCR sequences. Of the roughly 400 genotyped donors, around 81% fell in the genetic ancestry cluster associated with self-reported Caucasian donors. The aim of the study was to test whether cataloging public T cell receptors could identify signatures of past pathogen exposure. Using immunosequencing, the study profiled T cell repertoires from 550 to 750 subjects and related those repertoires to cytomegalovirus serostatus. Besides the first cohort of some 670 subjects, a separate validation cohort made up of 120 or so different subjects was used. High-throughput TCR immunosequencing, statistical association of individual TCRs with disease status, and machine learning were combined to predict cytomegalovirus infection status. A later analysis re-analyzed previously published TCR beta repertoires from hundreds of donors and added high-resolution HLA genotyping to study TCR occurrence patterns. Rather than drawing on any new phenotypic data, the later analysis identified candidate immune exposures from TCR beta sequences and the way those sequences occurred across donors. In an earlier analysis of 500 to 650 of the donors, high-throughput TCR beta sequencing was used to judge whether each TCR beta V gene segment behaved as functional or pseudogenic. Alongside the repertoire data, information on donor age, sex, ethnicity and CMV serostatus was compiled. In a later genetic analysis, genome-wide SNP genotypes for about three fifths of the roughly 670 donors were used, and that subset was treated as a discovery cohort. Every repertoire in the discovery cohort had been generated on one and the same sequencing platform. HLA typing covered class I and class II loci at four-digit resolution. The number of typed donors differed by locus: roughly 629-640 for A, B, C, DRB1 and DQB1; 500 to 550 for DQA1; around 610 for DPA1; and some 450 for DPB1. A handful of DR-DQ haplotypes were handled as single units for association and clustering because linkage in the cohort was strong. On average, roughly 200,000 unique TCR beta nucleotide sequences were sequenced per donor among 350 to 400 genotyped donors of the cohort, with about 17% of those sequences being non-productive. The paper's findings and limits, for the study overall: In a later analysis, the rate of TCR association differed among HLA loci, with DRB1 alleles having the most associated TCRs and HLA-C alleles having the fewest. In vitro tests confirmed that a few of the cytomegalovirus-associated TCR beta chains recognize cytomegalovirus antigens. Strong co-occurrence of HLA alleles, especially DR and DQ, made assigning TCR associations to individual alleles difficult. A group of highly shared sequence variants was considered likely to be a technical artifact of the sequencing pipeline. Because counts were too low, about 18 rarely observed V segments, including chromosome 9 orphons, were excluded from the earlier analysis of several hundred of the donors. According to the authors, the approach could potentially be generalized to other disease states and immunological phenotypes. An association between a missense DCLRE1C variant and V-gene and J-gene trimming of TCR beta chains was found in a later genetic analysis and replicated in an independent cohort. Correlated functional status among segregating V segments might be attributable to linkage disequilibrium, but an unknown experimental factor could not be ruled out. Some IMGT-functional V segments, including TRBV6-2 and TRBV6-3, could not be told apart with the 87-base-pair reads, so those segments were excluded. A later analysis found that HLA-associated TCR beta chains were more clonally expanded and had lower generation probabilities than equally common non-associated chains. Because HLA typing was unavailable for some donors at each locus, only the typed subset was used in association tests. In this cohort, only TCR beta chains were sequenced, and detectable features were limited by the absence of alpha or paired-chain data. Sequencing depth was assumed to be roughly uniform across donors in the presence/absence analyses, though that assumption may not hold. Across donors, most TCR sequences were observed very rarely, whereas some public TCRs were present in many individuals. The classifier was reported to diagnose cytomegalovirus status with high specificity and sensitivity in both the original and validation cohorts. Immune exposure information for the cohort was limited to CMV serostatus. A later analysis reported that several top co-occurrence clusters appeared linked to parvovirus B19, influenza, CMV and Epstein-Barr virus. The study gave a list of roughly 150 TCR beta chains associated with cytomegalovirus. In a later genetic analysis, fewer N-insertions in productive TCRs were reported among donors in an Asian-associated ancestry cluster than the roughly 700-donor mean. According to a later analysis, most CMV-associated TCR beta chains appeared to be HLA-restricted, and the HLA associations seemed to be driven largely by CMV exposure. Specific HLA alleles were associated with around 18,000 TCR beta sequences at a false discovery rate of 0.05 in a later analysis. In an earlier analysis of 587 of the donors, most TCR beta V segments appeared in productive rearrangements about 87% or about 30% of the time, broadly matching IMGT annotations. A further reported finding was that TCR beta sequences accurately predicted the HLA-A and HLA-B alleles for most subjects in the first cohort.

Libraries were made using the immunoSEQ multiplex PCR assay. For the multiplex PCR, a mixture combining 60 forward primers for TCR Vbeta segments and 13 reverse primers for TCR Jbeta segments was used. The CDR3 region of rearranged TCR beta genes was amplified from genomic DNA by a multiplex PCR assay. The amplified TCR beta libraries were sequenced on the Illumina HiSeq System as 87-base-pair reads. On the authors' methods: A later analysis counted approximately 76 million unique TCR beta chains across the 550 to 800 repertoires, and roughly 11 million of these chains were shared by at least two donors. Raw reads were error-corrected and collapsed into unique sequences with a nearest-neighbor algorithm that merged closely related sequences to remove PCR and sequencing errors. V, D and J gene segments were assigned by aligning CDR3 sequences to IMGT reference sequences. For a sequence to be retained, a match of at least six nucleotides to both a V gene segment and a J gene segment was required. A rearrangement was called productive if the CDR3 had no stop codons and remained in frame with V and J, and every other rearrangement was called non-productive. Following IMGT convention, CDR3 was defined as the stretch from the second conserved V-encoded cysteine up to the conserved J-encoded phenylalanine. The earlier analysis of about 620 of the donors excluded sequences that lacked an unambiguous match to a single V gene segment. In an earlier analysis of about 590 of the donors, a V segment was called functional when productive rearrangements were above 56.7%, and segregating when the standard deviation between donors exceeded 5%. To diagnose cytomegalovirus status from the catalog of TCR beta chain sequences, a statistical classification framework was built. In a later analysis, TCR nucleotide sequences were compared against IMGT/GENE-DB human TR gene sequences so that V and J genes could be assigned. Using the TCRdist pipeline, a later analysis assigned CDR3 sequences along with most-parsimonious VDJ recombination scenarios. In a later analysis, each TCR beta chain was defined by its CDR3 amino acid sequence together with its V-gene family, and reads lacking a unique V-gene family were excluded. In a later analysis, 450 to 600 highly shared, low-generation-probability nucleotide sequences were removed to address suspected cross-contamination and a sequencing artifact. For each public chain, a later analysis derived a clonal expansion index from normalized ranks of inferred template counts within each repertoire. A later analysis computed generation probabilities with a VDJ recombination model fitted to out-of-frame rearrangements, and checked the results against IGoR. In a later analysis, TCR-TCR, TCR-HLA and TCR-CMV co-occurrence was scored with hypergeometric tests, and a repertoire-size bias correction was applied to TCR pairs. A later analysis estimated false discovery rates by permuting HLA or CMV assignments 20 times. A later analysis grouped co-occurring TCRs with DBSCAN, adding TCRdist sequence similarity when clustering within HLA-allele-positive subsets. Co-occurrence clustering excluded repertoires with fewer than 30,000 or more than 120,000 public chains, plus five with anomalous nucleotide sharing. Here the immuneACCESS table is served through TCRdb, limited to in-frame sequences with V and J called. Missing clones are a known gap in these copies; in checked studies unresolved V genes cover under half, and the rest lacks a known reason. V and J calls and clone size are given by that table; D and trimming were obtained from the DNA. Across this sample there are about 95,000 clones, with 75% to 85% seen only once. The biggest ten clones account for approximately 9.9% of the sample.

V loses 6 bases of germline sequence and J loses 1 base, and the interval between the two ends is 10 bases. From the cysteine up to the phenylalanine, the CDR3 has a length of 14 residues. This entry keeps only the CDR3 DNA: 42 bases, framed from base 1. Looking up the germline V gene yields CDR1 MDHEN and CDR2 SYDVKM. Of note for this clone: Its antigen remains unidentified. It has no much larger one-base neighbor in the sample; base qualities were not kept.

The cohort was made up of 666 healthy bone marrow donors. At the time of sampling, all cohort members were nominally healthy, though unrecorded immune exposures were likely present. The donor was CMV seropositive and was included in the group of 250 to 300 seropositive cohort members. Each donor provided a peripheral blood sample, and peripheral blood mononuclear cells were used for TCR beta sequencing. The Qiagen DNeasy Blood Extraction Kit was used to extract genomic DNA from the blood cell samples. Recombination linked TRBV28 to TRBJ1-5; TRBD1 is a possible D gene, resting on 5 matching bases. Sequenced material: PBMCs. The receptor was isolated from a man aged 18 to 30 in good health and CMV-seropositive. The nucleotide sequence is TGTGCCAGCAGCTGGGGCGGAAGCAATCAGCCCCAGCATTTT. This codes for CASSWGGSNQPQHF.